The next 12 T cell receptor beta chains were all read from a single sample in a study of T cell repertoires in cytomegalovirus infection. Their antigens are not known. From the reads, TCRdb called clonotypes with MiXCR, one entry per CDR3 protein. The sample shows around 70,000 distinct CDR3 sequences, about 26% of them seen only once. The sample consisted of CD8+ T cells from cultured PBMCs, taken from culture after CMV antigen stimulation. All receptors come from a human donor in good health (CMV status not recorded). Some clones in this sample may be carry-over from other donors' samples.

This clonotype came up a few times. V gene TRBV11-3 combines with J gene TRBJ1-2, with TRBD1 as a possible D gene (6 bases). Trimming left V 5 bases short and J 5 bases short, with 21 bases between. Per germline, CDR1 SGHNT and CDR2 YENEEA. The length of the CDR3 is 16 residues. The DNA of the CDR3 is TGTGCCAGCAGCCCCACTCCGGGGGGCGCAGAATATGGCTACACCTTC. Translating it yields CASSPTPGGAEYGYTF.

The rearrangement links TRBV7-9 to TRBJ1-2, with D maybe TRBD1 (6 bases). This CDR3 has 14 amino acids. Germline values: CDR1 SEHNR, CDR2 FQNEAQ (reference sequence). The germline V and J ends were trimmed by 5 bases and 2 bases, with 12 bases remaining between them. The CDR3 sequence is CASSPWDTNYGYTF. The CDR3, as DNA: TGTGCCAGCAGCCCCTGGGACACCAACTATGGCTACACCTTC.

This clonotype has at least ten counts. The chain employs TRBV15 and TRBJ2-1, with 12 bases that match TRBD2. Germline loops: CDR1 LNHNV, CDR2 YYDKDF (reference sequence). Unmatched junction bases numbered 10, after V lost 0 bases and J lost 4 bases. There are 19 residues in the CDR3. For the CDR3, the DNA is TGTGCCACCAGCAGAGATGGAGGACTAGCGGGGAACTATTACAATGAGCAGTTCTTC. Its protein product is CATSRDGGLAGNYYNEQFF.

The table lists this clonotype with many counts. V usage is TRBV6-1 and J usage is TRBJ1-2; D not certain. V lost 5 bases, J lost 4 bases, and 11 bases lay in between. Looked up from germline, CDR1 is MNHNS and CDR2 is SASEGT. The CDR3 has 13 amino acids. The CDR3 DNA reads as TGTGCCAGCAGTCCCGGACGAAGCTATGGCTACACCTTC. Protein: CASSPGRSYGYTF.

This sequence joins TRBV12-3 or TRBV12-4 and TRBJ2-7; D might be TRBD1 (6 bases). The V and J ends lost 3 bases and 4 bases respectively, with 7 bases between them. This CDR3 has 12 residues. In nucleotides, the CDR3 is TGTGCCAGCAGTTTGGACAGATACGAGCAGTACTTC. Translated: CASSLDRYEQYF.

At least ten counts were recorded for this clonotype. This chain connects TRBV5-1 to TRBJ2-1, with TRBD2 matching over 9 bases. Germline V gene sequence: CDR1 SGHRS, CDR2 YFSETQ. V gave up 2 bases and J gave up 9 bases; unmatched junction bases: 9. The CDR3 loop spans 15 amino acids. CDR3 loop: CASSFGGRASGEQFF. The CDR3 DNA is TGCGCCAGCAGCTTTGGCGGGAGGGCCTCGGGTGAGCAGTTCTTC.

The CDR3: CSARDTREANIQYF. CDR3 sequence (DNA): TGCAGTGCTAGAGATACCAGGGAGGCGAACATTCAGTACTTC. The chain recombines TRBV20-1 with TRBJ2-4; TRBD2 is a possible D gene (6 bases). Germline V gene lookup returns CDR1 DFQATT and CDR2 SNEGSKA (reference sequence). This CDR3 is 14 amino acids long. Trimming left V 0 bases short and J 7 bases short, with 13 bases between.

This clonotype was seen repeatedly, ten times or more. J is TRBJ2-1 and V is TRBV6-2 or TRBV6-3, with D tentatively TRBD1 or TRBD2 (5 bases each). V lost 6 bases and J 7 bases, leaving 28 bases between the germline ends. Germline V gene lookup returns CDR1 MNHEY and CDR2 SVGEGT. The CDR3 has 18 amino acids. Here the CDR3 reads CASSDPDGARGRWNEQFF. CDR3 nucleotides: TGTGCCAGCAGCGATCCCGACGGGGCGAGAGGGAGATGGAATGAGCAGTTCTTC.

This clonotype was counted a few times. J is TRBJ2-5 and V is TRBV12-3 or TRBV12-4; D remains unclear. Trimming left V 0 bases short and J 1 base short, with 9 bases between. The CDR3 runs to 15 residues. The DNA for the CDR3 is TGTGCCAGCAGTTTAGCCTCCGGACCCCAAGAGACCCAGTACTTC. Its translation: CASSLASGPQETQYF.

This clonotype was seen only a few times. The CDR3 nucleotides are TGTGCCAGCAGTTTAGCTCTTGGTTGGGGCGGGACTGAAGCTTTCTTT. It translates to CASSLALGWGGTEAFF. The chain recombines TRBV12-3 or TRBV12-4 with TRBJ1-1, with D possibly TRBD1 on 5 matching bases. V dropped 0 bases and J dropped 5 bases, with 16 bases sitting between them. The CDR3 runs 16 residues.

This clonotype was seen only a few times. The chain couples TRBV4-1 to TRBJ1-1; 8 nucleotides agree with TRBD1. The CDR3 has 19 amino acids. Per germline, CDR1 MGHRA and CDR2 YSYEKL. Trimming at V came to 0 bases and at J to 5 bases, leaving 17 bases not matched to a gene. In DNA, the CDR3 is TGCGCCAGCAGCCAAGAACAGGGAAGGGAGGACAGGGTGAGGACTGAAGCTTTCTTT. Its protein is CASSQEQGREDRVRTEAFF.

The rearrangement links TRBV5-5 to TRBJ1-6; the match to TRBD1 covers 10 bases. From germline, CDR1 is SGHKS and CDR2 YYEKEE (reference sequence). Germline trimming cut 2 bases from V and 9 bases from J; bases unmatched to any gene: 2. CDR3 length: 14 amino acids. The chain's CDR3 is CASSFRDRGSPLHF. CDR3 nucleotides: TGTGCCAGCAGCTTTCGGGACAGGGGTTCACCCCTCCACTTT. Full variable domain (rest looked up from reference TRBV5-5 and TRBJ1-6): DAGVTQSPTHLIKTRGQQVTLRCSPISGHKSVSWYQQVLGQGPQFIFQYYEKEERGRGNFPDRFSARQFPNYSSELNVNALLLGDSALYLCASSFRDRGSPLHFGNGTRLTVT.